The 14 T cell receptor beta chains in this list originate from one sample, sequenced in a study of beta chain features in type 1 diabetes. Expressed TCRB transcripts were sequenced after all isolated RNA was converted to cDNA. Repertoires were generated with immunoSEQ multiplex PCR, while TCRdb's copy carries only in-frame clones and drops some. Here the sample spans about 240,000 clones, about 25% being singletons. The sample was central memory CD4+ T cells from blood. The source is a man aged 30 to 39 in good health.

The V gene is TRBV30, the J gene TRBJ2-5, with D tentatively TRBD1 (6 bases). The J call may be mistaken, given a closer DNA end match to TRBJ2-7. The CDR3 length is 13 residues. Germline CDR1 is GTSNPN and CDR2 is SVGIG (reference sequence). CDR3 coding DNA: TGTGCCTGGAGGGGCCTGGACAGCTACGAGCAGTACTTC. It translates to CAWRGLDSYEQYF.

V usage is TRBV28 and J usage is TRBJ2-1; D unclear. The CDR3 consists of 17 residues. Trimming shortened V by 4 bases and J by 0 bases, and 16 bases separated the two germline ends. Germline V gene data show CDR1 as MDHEN and CDR2 as SYDVKM. Here the CDR3 DNA reads TGTGCCAGCAGTTCCCCCGGGCGAGCGAGCTCCTACAATGAGCAGTTCTTC. Translating gives CASSSPGRASSYNEQFF.

The V gene is TRBV28, the J gene TRBJ2-3; D might be TRBD2 (5 bases). V lost 2 bases and J lost 2, with 11 bases in between. This CDR3 is 15 amino acids long. Germline V gives CDR1 MDHEN, CDR2 SYDVKM. As DNA, the CDR3 is TGTGCCAGCAGTTTAGAGCGGATCCTCACAGATACGCAGTATTTT. This sequence encodes CASSLERILTDTQYF.

Remarks on this clone: A far larger clone is one nucleotide away, so this likely arose from a read error. This chain links TRBV5-4 with TRBJ2-1; 8 bases are a match to TRBD2. The CDR3 has 15 residues. Trimming removed 0 bases from V and 8 bases from J; junction bases left unmatched: 7. Germline V lookup: CDR1 SGHNT, CDR2 YYREEE (reference sequence). The DNA of the CDR3 is TGTGCCAGCAGCTTGGAGGGCGGGGGGACGGATGAGCAGTTCTTC. This sequence encodes CASSLEGGGTDEQFF.

V is TRBV5-1 and J is TRBJ2-3; no clear D. From germline, CDR1 is SGHRS and CDR2 YFSETQ. V was trimmed by 1 base and J by 1 base, leaving 13 bases between them. CDR3 size: 16 residues. The CDR3 coding sequence is TGCGCCAGCAGCTTGAACTACCCTCCAGGCACAGATACGCAGTATTTT. It specifies CASSLNYPPGTDTQYF.

The chain combines TRBV9 with TRBJ2-3, with D unclear. Trimming took off 2 bases at V and 0 bases at J, with 13 bases between the two ends. The germline CDR1 and CDR2 sequences are SGDLS and YYNGEE. The CDR3 covers 16 residues. In DNA form, the CDR3 reads TGTGCCAGCAGCGTGGCAGTTTTATCTAGCACAGATACGCAGTATTTT. It is translated as CASSVAVLSSTDTQYF.

In this sample, this clone turned up many times. The J gene is TRBJ2-3, the V gene TRBV7-9; D unresolved. The CDR3 sequence is 13 residues long. Germline V gene data show CDR1 as SEHNR and CDR2 as FQNEAQ (reference sequence). The V end was cut by 4 bases, the J end by 4 bases, with 9 bases between. The CDR3 here is CASSSKWADTQYF. The CDR3 coding sequence is TGTGCCAGCAGCTCCAAGTGGGCAGATACGCAGTATTTT.

The V and J genes are TRBV30 and TRBJ2-7, with 8 bases aligning to TRBD1. CDR3 length: 15 residues. The ends lost 1 base at V and 4 bases at J; junction bases unmatched: 9. Germline V CDR1 and CDR2: GTSNPN, SVGIG (reference sequence). CDR3 DNA: TGTGCCTGGAGTGGGCAAGACAGGGGCTTTTACGAGCAGTACTTC. It yields the protein CAWSGQDRGFYEQYF.

This clone was observed a few times. A much larger clone differs by one base, so this may be a read error. The chain combines TRBV7-6 with TRBJ2-2; unclear D gene. Per the germline V gene, CDR1 is SGHVS and CDR2 is FNYEAQ. CDR3 length: 13 amino acids. Trimming stripped 0 bases from V and 6 bases from J, with 5 bases between. CDR3 coding DNA: TGTGCCAGCAGCTTAGCCCCCGCCGGGGAGCTGTTTTTT. It codes for CASSLAPAGELFF. Using reference TRBV7-6 and TRBJ2-2 for the parts outside the CDR3, the full variable domain is GAGVSQSPRYKVTKRGQDVALRCDPISGHVSLYWYRQALGQGPEFLTYFNYEAQQDKSGLPNDRFSAERPEGSISTLTIQRTEQRDSAMYRCASSLAPAGELFFGEGSRLTVL.

This clone has just a few counts. This rearrangement joins TRBV4-3 to TRBJ2-3, with 7 bases lining up with TRBD2. CDR1 LGHNA and CDR2 YSLEER come from the germline V gene. The CDR3 has 14 residues. V lost 1 base, J lost 4 bases, and 2 bases stayed unmatched. The DNA for the CDR3 is TGCGCCAGCAGCCAAGGGACTAGAGCAGATACGCAGTATTTT. It translates to CASSQGTRADTQYF.

This clone was found a few times. The DNA of the CDR3 is TGCAGCGCCGCGGGGGGTAATCGGGACGAGCAGTACTTC. The encoded protein is CSAAGGNRDEQYF. This chain connects TRBV29-1 to TRBJ2-5; TRBD2 aligns across 8 bases. The last part of the DNA fits TRBJ2-7 better; the J call may be wrong. The germline gives CDR1 SQVTM, CDR2 ANQGSEA. The CDR3 length is 13 residues.

The V gene is TRBV5-4, the J gene TRBJ1-6; 10 bases match TRBD1. Germline CDR1 is SGHNT and CDR2 is YYREEE (reference sequence). The CDR3 consists of 15 residues. Unmatched junction bases numbered 4, after V lost 0 bases and J lost 10 bases. CDR3 residues: CASSLVGQGYSPLHF. The CDR3 coding sequence is TGTGCCAGCAGCTTGGTGGGACAGGGGTACTCACCCCTCCACTTT.

This rearrangement joins TRBV9 to TRBJ1-2; a possible D gene is TRBD1 (5 bases). The V and J ends lost 0 bases and 4 bases respectively, with 19 bases between them. The germline V gene has CDR1 SGDLS and CDR2 YYNGEE. This CDR3 spans 17 amino acids. The CDR3 here is CASSVDAVAPGTYGYTF. The CDR3, as DNA: TGTGCCAGCAGCGTAGACGCGGTGGCCCCGGGGACCTATGGCTACACCTTC.

Only a few counts were recorded for this clone. V usage is TRBV30 and J usage is TRBJ2-7; D is possibly TRBD1 (5 bases). V lost 2 bases to trimming and J lost 6 bases, with 17 bases between them. Germline loops: CDR1 GTSNPN, CDR2 SVGIG (reference sequence). This CDR3 comprises 14 residues. CDR3 sequence reads: CAWSLGGGAREQYF. As DNA, the CDR3 is TGTGCCTGGAGTTTGGGCGGTGGGGCTCGCGAGCAGTACTTC.